The 15 T cell receptor beta chains given below trace back to one sample, sequenced in a study of blood T cell repertoires in COVID-19. Sequenced by immunoSEQ multiplex PCR; TCRdb stores in-frame clones only, minus some. The table includes under 150,000 clones, less than 90% detected once. Material for sequencing was PBMCs or T cells enriched from blood (not recorded which). The receptors shown here come from a woman between 50 and 59 years old who had recovered from COVID-19.

The J gene is TRBJ2-6, the V gene TRBV6-1; 7 bases map to TRBD1. The CDR3 length is 21 residues. The ends lost 1 base at V and 0 bases at J; junction bases unmatched: 15. In germline, CDR1 is MNHNS, CDR2 SASEGT. The chain's CDR3 is CASSEVLIRRQGSSGANVLTF. The CDR3 DNA reads TGTGCCAGCAGTGAAGTTTTGATTAGGAGACAGGGAAGCTCTGGGGCCAACGTCCTGACTTTC.

V usage is TRBV7-2 and J usage is TRBJ1-5; perhaps TRBD1 as D (5 bases). CDR3 size: 13 residues. V dropped 1 base and J dropped 6 bases, with 7 bases sitting between them. The germline CDR1 and CDR2 sequences are SGHTA and FQGNSA. The CDR3 spells CASSLDGGQPQHF. The CDR3 DNA reads TGTGCCAGCAGCTTAGACGGGGGTCAGCCCCAGCATTTT.

This chain joins TRBV11-2 and TRBJ1-6; D uncertain. The CDR3 runs to 15 residues. The V gene lost 3 bases and the J gene lost 7 bases, with 13 bases spanning the gap. CDR1 is SGHAT, CDR2 FQNNGV, per germline. Written as DNA, the CDR3 is TGTGCCAGCAGCTTTTTGATGGACTTGAATTCACCCCTCCACTTT. This codes for CASSFLMDLNSPLHF.

V usage is TRBV2 and J usage is TRBJ1-1, with unresolved D. V was pared by 8 bases and J by 4 bases, with 20 bases between. Per germline, CDR1 SNHLY and CDR2 FYNNEI. The CDR3 runs to 15 residues. This CDR3 is CASYWGREEGTEAFF. In DNA, the CDR3 is TGTGCCAGCTATTGGGGTCGGGAGGAAGGCACTGAAGCTTTCTTT. Supplemented by reference TRBV2 and TRBJ1-1, the full variable domain reads EPEVTQTPSHQVTQMGQEVILRCVPISNHLYFYWYRQILGQKVEFLVSFYNNEISEKSEIFDDQFSVERPDGSNFTLKIRSTKLEDSAMYFCASYWGREEGTEAFFGQGTRLTVV.

This clone was picked up one time. This chain joins TRBV11-2 and TRBJ1-3; the D is unclear. Germline CDR1 is SGHAT and CDR2 is FQNNGV. The CDR3 runs 13 residues. V lost 6 bases, J lost 4 bases, and 10 bases lay in between. CDR3 sequence reads: CASSTRSGNTIYF. The CDR3 nucleotides are TGTGCCAGCAGTACTAGGTCCGGAAACACCATATATTTT. The whole variable domain, remainder taken from reference TRBV11-2 and TRBJ1-3, is EAGVAQSPRYKIIEKRQSVAFWCNPISGHATLYWYQQILGQGPKLLIQFQNNGVVDDSQLPKDRFSAERLKGVDSTLKIQPAKLEDSAVYLCASSTRSGNTIYFGEGSWLTVV.

This clone turned up a few times. The CDR3: CASSLGAEHYGYTF. In nucleotides, the CDR3 is TGTGCCAGCAGCCTGGGGGCAGAACATTATGGCTACACCTTC. The genes are TRBV7-2 and TRBJ1-2; TRBD1 might be the D (6 bases). Trimming stripped 5 bases from V and 5 bases from J, with 15 bases between. The V gene's germline CDR1 is SGHTA and CDR2 FQGNSA. This CDR3 contains 14 residues.

The chain combines TRBV10-3 with TRBJ1-3, with TRBD1 matching 9 bases. The CDR3 covers 15 residues. Germline loops: CDR1 ENHRY, CDR2 SYGVKD. Trimming took 0 bases from V and 6 from J; bases not matched to a gene: 3. In DNA form, the CDR3 reads TGTGCCATCAGTGAGTCCTGGACAGGGGAAAACACCATATATTTT. Its translation: CAISESWTGENTIYF.

This clone has more than one count but fewer than ten. The chain carries TRBV11-2 and TRBJ2-1, with D hard to call. The ends were cut back, 5 bases at V and 9 bases at J, with 17 bases in the middle. CDR3 length equals 14 residues. CDR1 is SGHAT, CDR2 FQNNGV, per germline. The CDR3, as DNA: TGTGCCAGCAGCCCGTTGGAGCCGGAAGCTGAGCAGTTCTTC. Translating gives CASSPLEPEAEQFF.

V is TRBV7-2 and J is TRBJ2-5; TRBD2 agrees at 14 bases. J gave up 7 bases and V 5 bases, and 9 bases lay outside the gene matches. The CDR3 extends over 16 amino acids. Germline CDR1 reads SGHTA; CDR2 reads FQGNSA. The CDR3 here is CASSGRLAGGLGTQYF. For the CDR3, the DNA is TGTGCCAGCAGCGGCCGACTAGCGGGGGGGCTTGGGACCCAGTACTTC.

The rearrangement joins TRBV28 to TRBJ1-5, with D perhaps matching TRBD1 (6 bases). The CDR3 sequence is 14 residues long. V shed 4 bases and J shed 4 bases, with 11 bases lying between them. CDR1 and CDR2 (germline): MDHEN, SYDVKM. The CDR3 spells CASSSGQTNQPQHF. The CDR3 DNA sequence: TGTGCCAGCAGTTCCGGACAGACAAATCAGCCCCAGCATTTT.

The chain is built from TRBV10-3 and TRBJ1-2; D gene uncertain. The CDR3 has 14 amino acids. V lost 0 bases and J lost 5, with 10 bases in between. Germline CDR1 and CDR2: ENHRY and SYGVKD. CDR3 DNA sequence: TGTGCCATCAGTGAGTCCCTCGAGAGTTATGGCTACACCTTC. This sequence encodes CAISESLESYGYTF.

The table lists this clone with a count of one. The chain combines TRBV7-2 with TRBJ1-5, with a possible D match to TRBD1 (5 bases). The CDR3 has 15 residues. Per germline, CDR1 SGHTA and CDR2 FQGNSA. Trimming left V 0 bases short and J 4 bases short, with 10 bases between. CDR3 DNA: TGTGCCAGCAGCTTAGCGGGCAGGGCGAATCAGCCCCAGCATTTT. It codes for CASSLAGRANQPQHF.

This chain uses TRBV19 with TRBJ2-7; D is unclear. This CDR3 region has 13 residues. The V end was cut by 1 base, the J end by 5 bases, with 9 bases between. CDR1 is LNHDA and CDR2 is SQIVND in the germline V gene (reference sequence). In DNA, the CDR3 is TGTGCCAGTAGTATAGTCGGTTCCGACGAGCAGTACTTC. This gives the protein CASSIVGSDEQYF.

This clone has just one count. The rearrangement joins TRBV29-1 to TRBJ2-1, with D possibly TRBD1 on 6 matching bases. This CDR3 spans 12 amino acids. V lost 6 bases and J 4 bases, leaving 10 bases between the germline ends. Germline V lookup: CDR1 SQVTM, CDR2 ANQGSEA. Written as DNA, the CDR3 is TGCAGCGTCCAGGGGAATTACAATGAGCAGTTCTTC. Translating gives CSVQGNYNEQFF.

The chain has TRBV7-8 and TRBJ2-3; 11 nucleotides agree with TRBD2. This CDR3 comprises 18 residues. Looked up from germline, CDR1 is SGHVS and CDR2 is FQNEAQ. Trimming cost V 1 base and J 0 bases; bases outside gene matches: 6. The CDR3 nucleotides read TGTGCCAGCAGCTTAGGTTCTAGCGGGGGGCCGAGCACAGATACGCAGTATTTT. Its protein product is CASSLGSSGGPSTDTQYF.